The 10 T cell receptor beta chains below all came from one sample that was sequenced in a study of blood T cell repertoires in COVID-19. Method: immunoSEQ multiplex PCR; TCRdb's copy keeps in-frame clones and lacks some. The sample has under 250,000 clones; more than 75% are singletons. Material for sequencing was PBMCs or T cells enriched from blood (not recorded which). The receptors shown here come from a middle-aged man who had recovered from COVID-19.

This clone was seen a few times. V is TRBV21-1 and J is TRBJ1-6. TRBV21-1 is an annotated pseudogene. The length of the CDR3 is 14 residues. The DNA of the CDR3 is TGTGCCAGCAGGGCACGCGGGGCCAATTCACCCCTCCACTTT. This sequence encodes CASRARGANSPLHF.

The V and J genes are TRBV30 and TRBJ2-7, with TRBD1 as a possible D gene (6 bases). The germline V gene encodes CDR1 GTSNPN and CDR2 SVGIG (reference sequence). The length of the CDR3 is 13 residues. V lost 3 bases to trimming and J lost 3 bases, with 12 bases between them. CDR3 nucleotides: TGTGCCTGGAGCAGGGGTCCCCTCTACGAGCAGTACTTC. Translation: CAWSRGPLYEQYF.

V is TRBV5-1 and J is TRBJ1-2, with D hard to call. The CDR3 runs 13 residues. Trimming cost V 4 bases and J 2 bases, with 9 bases left between them. CDR1 is SGHRS and CDR2 is YFSETQ in the germline V gene. The CDR3 nucleotides are TGCGCCAGCAGCCCAGGATCCAACTATGGCTACACCTTC. Protein product: CASSPGSNYGYTF.

The J gene is TRBJ1-1, the V gene TRBV27; 7 positions match TRBD1. V dropped 8 bases and J dropped 1; count of bases not matched to a gene: 4. CDR1 MNHEY and CDR2 SMNVEV come from the germline V gene (reference sequence). This CDR3 is built from 13 residues. The CDR3 spells CASLRQGNTEAFF. CDR3 DNA: TGTGCCAGCTTGAGACAGGGGAACACTGAAGCTTTCTTT.

This chain links TRBV7-9 with TRBJ2-1; D remains unclear. Trimming stripped 9 bases from V and 0 bases from J, with 12 bases between. Germline CDR1 is SEHNR and CDR2 is FQNEAQ (reference sequence). The CDR3 has 14 residues. The CDR3 bases are TGTGCCAGAGCCGCGGCTAGCTCCTACAATGAGCAGTTCTTC. Residues: CARAAASSYNEQFF. Looking up the rest from reference TRBV7-9 and TRBJ2-1 gives the full variable domain: DTGVSQNPRHKITKRGQNVTFRCDPISEHNRLYWYRQTLGQGPEFLTYFQNEAQLEKSRLLSDRFSAERPKGSFSTLEIQRTEQGDSAMYLCARAAASSYNEQFFGPGTRLTVL.

This clone has only a few counts. The chain couples TRBV7-8 to TRBJ1-4, with D perhaps TRBD1 (6 bases). This CDR3 comprises 13 residues. Germline V lookup: CDR1 SGHVS, CDR2 FQNEAQ. Trimming took 5 bases from V and 8 from J, leaving 12 bases between them. The CDR3 region has the DNA TGTGCCAGCAGCCGCCGGGACATAGAAAAACTGTTTTTT. This encodes CASSRRDIEKLFF. Using reference TRBV7-8 and TRBJ1-4 for the parts outside the CDR3, the full variable domain is GAGVSQSPRYKVAKRGQDVALRCDPISGHVSLFWYQQALGQGPEFLTYFQNEAQLDKSGLPSDRFFAERPEGSVSTLKIQRTQQEDSAVYLCASSRRDIEKLFFGSGTQLSVL.

This sequence joins TRBV3-1 (or the pseudogene TRBV3-2) and TRBJ1-6; 11 bases line up with TRBD1. Germline V lookup: CDR1 LGHDT, CDR2 YNNKEL (reference sequence). J was trimmed by 9 bases and V by 4 bases; bases with no gene match: 5. CDR3 size: 15 residues. DNA of the CDR3: TGTGCCAGCAGCCTCTCGGACAGGGGGCTTTCACCCCTCCACTTT. Its translation is CASSLSDRGLSPLHF.

The gene calls are TRBV12-1 and TRBJ2-1; the table's D call of TRBD2 was not tested on the DNA. TRBV12-1 is a pseudogene segment. This CDR3 has 17 amino acids. The CDR3 nucleotides read TGTGCCAGCAGCTTTGAGGCTAGCGGAATATCCTACAATGAGCAGTTCTTC. This sequence encodes CASSFEASGISYNEQFF.

This chain links TRBV6-6 with TRBJ1-2; D gene ambiguous. CDR1 is MNHNY, CDR2 SVGAGI, per germline (reference sequence). The CDR3 loop spans 14 amino acids. The germline V and J ends were trimmed by 2 bases and 2 bases, with 9 bases remaining between them. Here the CDR3 reads CASSYVGGNYGYTF. The CDR3 region has the DNA TGTGCCAGCAGTTACGTCGGCGGAAACTATGGCTACACCTTC.

J is TRBJ2-3 and V is TRBV18; D uncertain. V gave up 6 bases and J gave up 2 bases, with 6 bases separating them. The CDR3 has 12 amino acids. CDR1 is KGHSH, CDR2 LQKENI, per germline. The CDR3 DNA reads TGTGCCAGCTCTCTGTCCACAGATACGCAGTATTTT. Translating gives CASSLSTDTQYF.